One and the same sample provided the 25 T cell receptor beta chains below, sequenced in a study of blood T cell repertoires in COVID-19. The table came from immunoSEQ multiplex PCR; TCRdb's copy has only in-frame clones and leaves some out. The sample includes some 310,000 clones, roughly 90% of them seen just once. Sequenced: peripheral blood. The source is a woman in her 40s with COVID-19, enrolled during active disease.

The chain combines TRBV7-9 with TRBJ1-5; D possibly corresponds to TRBD1 (6 bases). Germline V gives CDR1 SEHNR, CDR2 FQNEAQ (reference sequence). Trimming cost V 2 bases and J 0 bases, with 11 bases left between them. CDR3 length: 16 residues. This chain's CDR3 is CASSLFTGHSNQPQHF. CDR3 DNA sequence: TGTGCCAGCAGCTTATTTACAGGGCATAGCAATCAGCCCCAGCATTTT. Filled out from reference TRBV7-9 and TRBJ1-5, the complete variable domain reads DTGVSQNPRHKITKRGQNVTFRCDPISEHNRLYWYRQTLGQGPEFLTYFQNEAQLEKSRLLSDRFSAERPKGSFSTLEIQRTEQGDSAMYLCASSLFTGHSNQPQHFGDGTRLSIL.

V gene TRBV7-2 combines with J gene TRBJ2-3; TRBD1 matches at 9 bases. From germline, CDR1 is SGHTA and CDR2 FQGNSA. Trimming took 3 bases from V and 14 from J; bases not matched to a gene: 9. CDR3 length equals 13 residues. The CDR3 DNA sequence: TGTGCCAGCAGCTTGGTACAGGGGGCCAAGATGTATTTT. Translation gives CASSLVQGAKMYF.

The chain carries TRBV5-8 and TRBJ1-5; D unresolved. V shed 2 bases and J shed 6 bases, with 12 bases lying between them. Germline V lookup: CDR1 SGHTS, CDR2 YDEGEE. This CDR3 has 14 residues. DNA for the CDR3: TGTGCCAGCAGCTTTTCCACACCCCGTCAGCCCCAGCATTTT. Amino acid sequence: CASSFSTPRQPQHF.

V is TRBV19 and J is TRBJ2-5, with TRBD1 matching 7 bases. The CDR3 length is 14 residues. The germline V gene encodes CDR1 LNHDA and CDR2 SQIVND (reference sequence). V was clipped by 6 bases and J by 4 bases; unmatched bases: 8. The CDR3 nucleotides read TGTGCCAGTAGAAACAGGGGATTCGTAGAGACCCAGTACTTC. Amino acid sequence: CASRNRGFVETQYF.

Here the CDR3 DNA reads TGTGCCAGCAGTCCGACAGGGGGGAGTGAGCAGTTCTTC. Translating gives CASSPTGGSEQFF. The rearrangement uses TRBV27 and TRBJ2-1; 9 positions match TRBD1. With 5 bases clipped from V and 9 bases from J, the junction kept 5 bases outside the gene matches. There are 13 residues in the CDR3. The germline CDR1 and CDR2 sequences are MNHEY and SMNVEV (reference sequence).

The V call is TRBV7-9, the J call TRBJ2-2; 10 bases map to TRBD2. Germline V gene sequence: CDR1 SEHNR, CDR2 FQNEAQ (reference sequence). The J segment lost 4 bases and the V segment lost 5 bases, leaving 7 bases of the junction unmatched. The CDR3 is 16 residues long. CDR3 in amino acids: CASSVGGLAATGELFF. CDR3 coding DNA: TGTGCCAGCAGCGTCGGAGGACTAGCGGCCACCGGGGAGCTGTTTTTT.

The V gene is TRBV25-1, the J gene TRBJ2-1; 9 bases line up with TRBD1. Trimming removed 3 bases from V and 8 bases from J; junction bases left unmatched: 8. The CDR3 runs to 15 residues. Germline assignment: CDR1 MGHDK and CDR2 SYGVNS. The CDR3: CASSDPGQGSHEQFF. The DNA for the CDR3 is TGTGCCAGCAGTGATCCGGGACAGGGCAGTCATGAGCAGTTCTTC.

DNA of the CDR3: TGTGCCAGCAGCCTCGGACAGGGGCTAGGTGGCTACACCTTC. This translates into CASSLGQGLGGYTF. This chain joins TRBV3-1 (or the pseudogene TRBV3-2) and TRBJ1-2, with 9 nucleotides matching TRBD1. With V trimmed by 4 bases and J by 7 bases, 7 bases remained unmatched. Germline CDR1 is LGHDT and CDR2 is YNNKEL (reference sequence). CDR3 size: 14 residues.

The chain joins TRBV6-2 or TRBV6-3 to TRBJ2-1; D is ambiguous. Germline V gene lookup returns CDR1 MNHEY and CDR2 SVGEGT. CDR3 length equals 13 residues. The V end was cut by 0 bases, the J end by 4 bases, with 4 bases between. The chain's CDR3 is CASSYSRYNEQFF. The CDR3 coding sequence is TGTGCCAGCAGTTACTCTCGGTACAATGAGCAGTTCTTC.

V usage is TRBV7-2 and J usage is TRBJ1-5, with 10 bases identical to TRBD1. J gave up 1 base and V 5 bases, and 8 bases lay outside the gene matches. Germline V gene sequence: CDR1 SGHTA, CDR2 FQGNSA. The CDR3 is 17 residues long. The CDR3 loop reads CASSLYGGQGSNQPQHF. The CDR3 DNA reads as TGTGCCAGCAGCCTTTACGGGGGACAGGGGAGCAATCAGCCCCAGCATTTT.

The chain is built from TRBV4-3 and TRBJ2-7, with 8 bases matching TRBD1. From germline, CDR1 is LGHNA and CDR2 YSLEER. With V trimmed by 2 bases and J by 3 bases, 9 bases remained unmatched. The CDR3 has 16 amino acids. Written as DNA, the CDR3 is TGCGCCAGCAGCCAAACCAGGGGGCGGCTTTTCTACGAGCAGTACTTC. Protein sequence: CASSQTRGRLFYEQYF.

This chain joins TRBV7-2 and TRBJ2-1; 8 nucleotides agree with TRBD1. This CDR3 has 14 amino acids. V gave up 4 bases and J gave up 7 bases; unmatched junction bases: 6. Germline CDR1 is SGHTA and CDR2 is FQGNSA. The chain's CDR3 is CASSWRGQANEQFF. The CDR3, as DNA: TGTGCCAGCAGCTGGAGGGGACAGGCTAATGAGCAGTTCTTC.

The sample holds a few counts of this clone. The chain couples TRBV6-5 to TRBJ1-1; D is ambiguous. Deletions cut 7 bases from V and 0 bases from J, with 15 bases between. Germline CDR1 reads MNHEY; CDR2 reads SVGAGI. The CDR3 contains 15 residues. CDR3 region: CASTFLRRVNTEAFF. The CDR3 DNA sequence: TGTGCCAGCACTTTCTTAAGGAGGGTGAACACTGAAGCTTTCTTT.

The J gene is TRBJ1-3, the V gene TRBV5-4; 12 nucleotides match TRBD1. CDR1 and CDR2 from the germline V gene are SGHNT and YYREEE (reference sequence). This CDR3 has 16 amino acids. The junction had 4 bases not matched to a gene; V was cut back by 3 bases and J by 3 bases. CDR3 DNA sequence: TGTGCCAGCAGCTCAGGGACAGGGGGCTTTGGAAACACCATATATTTT. Translating it yields CASSSGTGGFGNTIYF.

The rearrangement joins TRBV4-2 to TRBJ2-2; D remains ambiguous. The V gene lost 2 bases and the J gene lost 2 bases, with 6 bases spanning the gap. This CDR3 spans 14 amino acids. Germline assignment: CDR1 LGHNA and CDR2 YNFKEQ. The CDR3 spells CASSQKLNTGELFF. CDR3 DNA: TGTGCCAGCAGCCAAAAATTAAACACCGGGGAGCTGTTTTTT.

The V gene is TRBV20-1, the J gene TRBJ1-1; D remains unclear. The V gene's germline CDR1 is DFQATT and CDR2 SNEGSKA (reference sequence). The CDR3 has 13 amino acids. V dropped 3 bases and J dropped 6 bases, with 14 bases sitting between them. The CDR3 loop is CSASSRGRAEAFF. The CDR3 DNA reads TGCAGTGCTAGTTCCCGGGGAAGGGCTGAAGCTTTCTTT.

This rearrangement joins TRBV27 to TRBJ2-1; D not certain. Trimming removed 8 bases from V and 10 bases from J, with 12 bases in between. The CDR3 runs 11 residues. The germline CDR1 and CDR2 sequences are MNHEY and SMNVEV (reference sequence). This chain's CDR3 is CASGVLVEQFF. In nucleotides, the CDR3 is TGTGCCAGCGGTGTGTTAGTCGAGCAGTTCTTC.

The CDR3 loop reads CASSYTGGEQYF. CDR3 DNA sequence: TGCGCCAGCAGTTATACAGGGGGCGAGCAGTACTTC. This rearrangement joins TRBV5-1 to TRBJ2-7, with 8 bases lining up with TRBD1. Germline V gene lookup returns CDR1 SGHRS and CDR2 YFSETQ. The CDR3 contains 12 residues. The J segment lost 6 bases and the V segment lost 5 bases, leaving 4 bases of the junction unmatched.

The rearrangement joins TRBV9 to TRBJ2-7, with 10 bases identical to TRBD1. The CDR3 has 14 residues. The germline V gene has CDR1 SGDLS and CDR2 YYNGEE. The V gene end was trimmed by 3 bases and the J gene end by 4 bases; junction bases not matched to a gene: 4. CDR3 protein: CASSAGQGFYEQYF. As DNA, the CDR3 is TGTGCCAGCAGCGCGGGACAGGGGTTTTACGAGCAGTACTTC.

This clone has only one observation. The chain recombines TRBV5-1 with TRBJ1-1, with a weak D call TRBD1 (5 bases). Germline V gene sequence: CDR1 SGHRS, CDR2 YFSETQ. V was cut by 4 bases and J by 1 base, with 8 bases left in between. The CDR3 length is 13 residues. CDR3 nucleotides: TGCGCCAGCAGCATGACAGAGAACACTGAAGCTTTCTTT. It specifies CASSMTENTEAFF.

The table lists this clone with a count of one. V is TRBV6-2 or TRBV6-3 and J is TRBJ2-7, with D maybe TRBD1 (5 bases). Germline values: CDR1 MNHEY, CDR2 SVGEGT. V lost 2 bases, J lost 2 bases, and 13 bases lay in between. The CDR3 is 15 amino acids. CDR3 nucleotides: TGTGCCAGCAGTTACGGGCAGGGCCCTCCCTACGAGCAGTACTTC. This codes for CASSYGQGPPYEQYF.

The chain combines TRBV11-2 with TRBJ1-1, with 8 bases lining up with TRBD1. V lost 0 bases and J lost 6; bases outside the gene matches: 18. This CDR3 has 19 amino acids. Germline CDR1 and CDR2: SGHAT and FQNNGV. CDR3 residues: CASSLDSSPWDRRGSEAFF. The CDR3 DNA is TGTGCCAGCAGCTTAGACTCCTCCCCTTGGGACAGGAGAGGTTCTGAAGCTTTCTTT.

This clone was detected many times. The V call is TRBV28, the J call TRBJ1-2, with 9 bases lining up with TRBD1. With V trimmed by 5 bases and J by 3 bases, 7 bases remained unmatched. From germline, CDR1 is MDHEN and CDR2 SYDVKM. The CDR3 spans 15 residues. The CDR3 protein is CASSGTGKAYYGYTF. As DNA, the CDR3 is TGTGCCAGCAGTGGGACAGGGAAGGCTTACTATGGCTACACCTTC.

The genes are TRBV6-5 and TRBJ2-7; TRBD1 matches at 9 bases. Germline trimming cut 4 bases from V and 5 bases from J; bases unmatched to any gene: 6. Germline V gene lookup returns CDR1 MNHEY and CDR2 SVGAGI. The CDR3 extends over 14 amino acids. The CDR3 reads CASSSGTGFNEQYF. In DNA, the CDR3 is TGTGCCAGCAGTTCCGGGACAGGGTTCAACGAGCAGTACTTC.

A few counts support this clone. The chain recombines TRBV5-1 with TRBJ1-2; 7 bases align to TRBD1. This CDR3 region has 16 residues. Trimming took 0 bases from V and 0 from J; bases not matched to a gene: 5. The V gene's germline CDR1 is SGHRS and CDR2 YFSETQ. CDR3 sequence: CASSLEGARPNYGYTF. CDR3 DNA: TGCGCCAGCAGCTTGGAGGGGGCGAGGCCTAACTATGGCTACACCTTC.